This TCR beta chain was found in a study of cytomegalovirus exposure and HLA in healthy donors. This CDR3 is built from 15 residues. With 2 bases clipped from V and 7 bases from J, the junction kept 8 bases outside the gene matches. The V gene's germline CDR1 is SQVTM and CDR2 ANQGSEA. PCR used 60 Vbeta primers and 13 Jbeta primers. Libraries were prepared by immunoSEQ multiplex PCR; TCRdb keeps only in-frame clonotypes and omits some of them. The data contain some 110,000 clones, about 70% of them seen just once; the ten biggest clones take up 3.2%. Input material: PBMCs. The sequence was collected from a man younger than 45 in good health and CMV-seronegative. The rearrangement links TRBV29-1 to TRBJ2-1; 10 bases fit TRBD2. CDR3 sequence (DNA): TGCAGCGTTGAATCCCAGCGGGAGGGCCTAAATGAGCAGTTCTTC. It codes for CSVESQREGLNEQFF.